The clone carrying this T cell receptor (beta chain) was counted once. These data come from a study of CD8 T cells in Susac syndrome. Deletions cut 3 bases from V and 7 bases from J, with 10 bases between. CDR3 length: 13 residues. Germline V gene sequence: CDR1 SEHNR, CDR2 FQNEAQ (reference sequence). Reverse transcription of roughly 0.5 to 1 ug RNA was carried out with random hexamers. A single record per CDR3 protein comes from TCRdb applying MiXCR to the immunoSEQ multiplex PCR reads. The sample lists 45,000 to 60,000 distinct CDR3 sequences, 80% to 95% occurring once. This chain joins TRBV7-9 and TRBJ1-5, with D tentatively TRBD1 (5 bases). This clonotype was sampled from a human donor in good health. Sequencing was performed on CD8+ T cells from PBMCs. In DNA, the CDR3 is TGTGCCAGCAGCTTGACGGGGCCCCAGCCCCAGCATTTT. It encodes CASSLTGPQPQHF.